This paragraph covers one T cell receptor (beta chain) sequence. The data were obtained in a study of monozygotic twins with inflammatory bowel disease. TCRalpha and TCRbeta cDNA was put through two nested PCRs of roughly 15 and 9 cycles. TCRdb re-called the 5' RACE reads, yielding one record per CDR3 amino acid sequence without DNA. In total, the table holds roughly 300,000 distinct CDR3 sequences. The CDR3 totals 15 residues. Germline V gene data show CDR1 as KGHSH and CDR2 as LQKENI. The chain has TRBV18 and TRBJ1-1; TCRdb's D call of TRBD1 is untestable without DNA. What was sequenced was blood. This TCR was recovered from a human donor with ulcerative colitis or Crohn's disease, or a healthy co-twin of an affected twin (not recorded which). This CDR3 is CASSLSGGSNTEAFF. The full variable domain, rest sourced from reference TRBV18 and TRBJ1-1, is NAGVMQNPRHLVRRRGQEARLRCSPMKGHSHVYWYRQLPEEGLKFMVYLQKENIIDESGMPKERFSAEFPKEGPSILRIQQVVRGDSAAYFCASSLSGGSNTEAFFGQGTRLTVV.